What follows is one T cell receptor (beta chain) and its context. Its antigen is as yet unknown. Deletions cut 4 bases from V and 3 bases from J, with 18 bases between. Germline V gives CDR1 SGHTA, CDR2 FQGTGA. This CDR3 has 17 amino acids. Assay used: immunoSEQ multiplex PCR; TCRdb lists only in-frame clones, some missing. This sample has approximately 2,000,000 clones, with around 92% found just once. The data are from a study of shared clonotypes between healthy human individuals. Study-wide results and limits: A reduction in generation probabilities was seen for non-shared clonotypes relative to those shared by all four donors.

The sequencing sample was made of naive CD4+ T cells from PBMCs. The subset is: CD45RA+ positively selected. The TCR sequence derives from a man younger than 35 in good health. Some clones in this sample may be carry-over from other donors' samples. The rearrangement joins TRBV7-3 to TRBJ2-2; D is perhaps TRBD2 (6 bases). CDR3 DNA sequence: TGTGCCAGCAGCTCCGAAGGGTTAAGGAGGGACACCGGGGAGCTGTTTTTT. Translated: CASSSEGLRRDTGELFF.